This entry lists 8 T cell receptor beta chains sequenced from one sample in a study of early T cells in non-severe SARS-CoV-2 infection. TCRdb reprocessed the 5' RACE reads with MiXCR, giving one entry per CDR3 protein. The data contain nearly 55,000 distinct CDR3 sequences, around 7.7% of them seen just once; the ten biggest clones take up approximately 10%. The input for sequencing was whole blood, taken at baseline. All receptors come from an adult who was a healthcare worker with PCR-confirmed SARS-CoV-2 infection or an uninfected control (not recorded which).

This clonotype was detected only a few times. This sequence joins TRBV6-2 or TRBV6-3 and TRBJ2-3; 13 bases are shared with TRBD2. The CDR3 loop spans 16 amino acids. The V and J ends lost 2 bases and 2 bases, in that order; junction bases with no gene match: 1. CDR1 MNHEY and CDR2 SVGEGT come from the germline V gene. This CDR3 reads CASSYGLAGATDTQYF. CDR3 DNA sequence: TGTGCCAGCAGTTACGGACTAGCGGGAGCCACAGATACGCAGTATTTT.

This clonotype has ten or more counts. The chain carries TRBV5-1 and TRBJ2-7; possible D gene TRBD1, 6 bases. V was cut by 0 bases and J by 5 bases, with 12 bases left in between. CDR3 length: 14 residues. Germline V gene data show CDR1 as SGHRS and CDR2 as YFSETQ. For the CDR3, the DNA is TGCGCCAGCAGCTTGGCTGGACAGACCAACGAGCAGTACTTC. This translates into CASSLAGQTNEQYF.

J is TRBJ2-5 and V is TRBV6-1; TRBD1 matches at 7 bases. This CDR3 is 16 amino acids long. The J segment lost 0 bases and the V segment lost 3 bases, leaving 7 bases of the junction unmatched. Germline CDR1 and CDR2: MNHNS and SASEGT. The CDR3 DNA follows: TGTGCCAGCAGTGAGCGGACAGGATCGTACCAAGAGACCCAGTACTTC. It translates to CASSERTGSYQETQYF.

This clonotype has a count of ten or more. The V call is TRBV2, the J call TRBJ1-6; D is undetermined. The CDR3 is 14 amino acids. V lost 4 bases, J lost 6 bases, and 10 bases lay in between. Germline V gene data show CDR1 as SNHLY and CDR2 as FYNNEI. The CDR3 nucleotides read TGTGCCAGCAGTGTGATTGATAGTAATTCACCCCTCCACTTT. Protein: CASSVIDSNSPLHF.

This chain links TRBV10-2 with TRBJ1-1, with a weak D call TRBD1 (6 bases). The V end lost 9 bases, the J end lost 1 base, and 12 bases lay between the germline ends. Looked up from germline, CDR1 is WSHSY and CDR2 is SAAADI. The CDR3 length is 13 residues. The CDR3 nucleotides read TGCGCCAGTCTTCCGGGACAGAACACTGAAGCTTTCTTT. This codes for CASLPGQNTEAFF.

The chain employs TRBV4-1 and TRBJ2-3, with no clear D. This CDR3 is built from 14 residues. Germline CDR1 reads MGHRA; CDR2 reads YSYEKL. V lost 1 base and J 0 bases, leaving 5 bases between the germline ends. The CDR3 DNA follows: TGCGCCAGCAGCCAAGTGCCTAGCACAGATACGCAGTATTTT. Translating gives CASSQVPSTDTQYF.

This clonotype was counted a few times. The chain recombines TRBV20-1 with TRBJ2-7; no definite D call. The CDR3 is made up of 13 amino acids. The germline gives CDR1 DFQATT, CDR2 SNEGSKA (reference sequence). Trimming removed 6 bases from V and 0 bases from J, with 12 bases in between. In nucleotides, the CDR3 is TGCAGTGCCATCGACCGAAGCTCCTACGAGCAGTACTTC. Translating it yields CSAIDRSSYEQYF.

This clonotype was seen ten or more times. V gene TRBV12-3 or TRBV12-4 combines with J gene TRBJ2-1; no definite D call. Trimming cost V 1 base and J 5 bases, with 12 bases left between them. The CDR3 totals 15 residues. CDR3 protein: CASSLGGGYDNEQFF. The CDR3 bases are TGTGCCAGCAGTTTAGGAGGCGGATACGACAATGAGCAGTTCTTC.